The 22 T cell receptor beta chains listed next were all sequenced from one sample in a study of cytomegalovirus exposure and HLA in healthy donors. 60 Vbeta and 13 Jbeta primers were used in PCR. The data were produced by immunoSEQ multiplex PCR, yet TCRdb's version contains in-frame clones alone and is incomplete. This sample has under 200,000 clones; over 75% occur once, and the top ten carry 1%. The sequenced sample was PBMCs. All receptors come from a woman in her 50s in good health and CMV-seropositive.

The CDR3 loop is CASSVSTSTDTQYF. DNA for the CDR3: TGTGCCAGCAGCGTGTCAACTAGCACAGATACGCAGTATTTT. V is TRBV7-3 and J is TRBJ2-3; no definite D call. Germline V CDR1 and CDR2: SGHTA, FQGTGA. Trimming left V 5 bases short and J 0 bases short, with 9 bases between. There are 14 residues in the CDR3.

The rearrangement uses TRBV5-6 and TRBJ1-4; D uncertain. In germline, CDR1 is SGHDT, CDR2 YYEEEE. This CDR3 comprises 13 residues. V dropped 0 bases and J dropped 8 bases, with 8 bases sitting between them. The CDR3 nucleotides are TGTGCCAGCAGCTTGGGGGTGGGCGAAAAACTGTTTTTT. This codes for CASSLGVGEKLFF.

In nucleotides, the CDR3 is TGTGCCAGCAGCTTAGGAAGTACAGCTCCAAAGACCCAGTACTTC. It is translated as CASSLGSTAPKTQYF. The V and J genes are TRBV7-2 and TRBJ2-5; D unresolved. CDR1 and CDR2 (germline): SGHTA, FQGNSA. V lost 1 base and J lost 6, with 15 bases in between. The CDR3 totals 15 residues.

The chain links TRBV4-1 to TRBJ1-2; D unclear. This CDR3 spans 14 amino acids. Per the germline V gene, CDR1 is MGHRA and CDR2 is YSYEKL. Trimming pared 6 bases from V and 1 base from J, leaving 12 bases between. CDR3 loop: CASRGFGVNYGYTF. The CDR3 coding sequence is TGCGCCAGCAGGGGTTTTGGAGTTAACTATGGCTACACCTTC.

The CDR3 spells CASSFVEQYF. The CDR3 nucleotides read TGCGCCAGCAGCTTCGTCGAGCAGTACTTC. The chain is built from TRBV5-1 and TRBJ2-7; D gene unclear. Germline-derived CDR1 and CDR2 are SGHRS and YFSETQ. The length of the CDR3 is 10 residues. V shed 2 bases and J shed 6 bases, with 3 bases lying between them.

The V gene is TRBV29-1, the J gene TRBJ2-1, with TRBD1 as a possible D gene (6 bases). The CDR3 extends over 12 amino acids. The germline V gene encodes CDR1 SQVTM and CDR2 ANQGSEA. The CDR3 DNA sequence: TGCACCTCTAAGTCAGGGGTCAATGAGCAGTTCTTC. Translated: CTSKSGVNEQFF.

The J gene is TRBJ2-3, the V gene TRBV6-6; the match to TRBD2 covers 7 bases. The germline V gene encodes CDR1 MNHNY and CDR2 SVGAGI (reference sequence). The CDR3 contains 15 residues. J was trimmed by 7 bases and V by 2 bases; bases with no gene match: 9. CDR3 region: CASSYIGGGGNTQYF. CDR3 in DNA: TGTGCCAGCAGTTACATTGGCGGGGGAGGAAATACGCAGTATTTT.

Here the CDR3 reads CASSLSSANTGELFF. In DNA form, the CDR3 reads TGTGCCAGCAGCTTATCAAGCGCGAACACCGGGGAGCTGTTTTTT. J is TRBJ2-2 and V is TRBV7-9, with unresolved D. Germline V gene lookup returns CDR1 SEHNR and CDR2 FQNEAQ (reference sequence). The CDR3 spans 15 residues. With 2 bases removed from V and 0 bases from J, the gap between germline ends came to 7 bases.

This CDR3 is CASSVVRGELFF. DNA of the CDR3: TGTGCCAGCAGCGTAGTGCGCGGGGAGCTGTTTTTT. This chain uses TRBV9 with TRBJ2-2; D remains unclear. CDR3 length equals 12 residues. V lost 0 bases to trimming and J lost 7 bases, with 4 bases between them. The germline CDR1 and CDR2 sequences are SGDLS and YYNGEE.

J is TRBJ2-1 and V is TRBV21-1; whether TRBD2, the table's D call, matches the DNA was not checked. TRBV21-1 is labeled a pseudogene. The CDR3 runs 17 residues. CDR3 loop: CASRKVTTSGVFFEQFF. CDR3 bases: TGTGCCAGCAGAAAGGTTACGACTAGCGGGGTTTTTTTTGAGCAGTTCTTC.

This clone has just a few counts. The chain employs TRBV5-1 and TRBJ2-1; TRBD1 matches at 7 bases. Per germline, CDR1 SGHRS and CDR2 YFSETQ. This CDR3 has 15 amino acids. Losses at the gene ends were 3 bases for V and 4 bases for J; bases not matched to a gene: 7. The CDR3 loop reads CASSSGDSLYNEQFF. In nucleotides, the CDR3 is TGCGCCAGCAGCTCAGGGGACAGTCTTTACAATGAGCAGTTCTTC.

This clone has just a few counts. V usage is TRBV7-9 and J usage is TRBJ2-3; possible D gene TRBD1, 6 bases. Germline assignment: CDR1 SEHNR and CDR2 FQNEAQ (reference sequence). V lost 0 bases to trimming and J lost 3 bases, with 10 bases between them. This CDR3 is built from 15 residues. CDR3 DNA: TGTGCCAGCAGCTTAGCGGGGGCCGAGACAGATACGCAGTATTTT. Translation: CASSLAGAETDTQYF.

The rearrangement joins TRBV7-8 to TRBJ1-2, with 11 positions matching TRBD1. Germline values: CDR1 SGHVS, CDR2 FQNEAQ. The CDR3 runs to 15 residues. V lost 3 bases, J lost 4 bases, and 4 bases stayed unmatched. This CDR3 reads CASSFRTGGSYGYTF. The CDR3 region has the DNA TGTGCCAGCAGCTTTCGGACAGGGGGCTCCTATGGCTACACCTTC. Together with reference TRBV7-8 and TRBJ1-2, the CDR3 gives the full variable domain: GAGVSQSPRYKVAKRGQDVALRCDPISGHVSLFWYQQALGQGPEFLTYFQNEAQLDKSGLPSDRFFAERPEGSVSTLKIQRTQQEDSAVYLCASSFRTGGSYGYTFGSGTRLTVV.

The gene calls are TRBV5-1 and TRBJ2-3; 9 bases are a match to TRBD1. The CDR3 loop spans 16 amino acids. V lost 0 bases to trimming and J lost 5 bases; unmatched junction nucleotides: 7. Per germline, CDR1 SGHRS and CDR2 YFSETQ. The CDR3 bases are TGCGCCAGCAGCTTGGCAGTGGGGACAGGGCGAGATACGCAGTATTTT. This encodes CASSLAVGTGRDTQYF.

About this clone itself: The identical CDR3 is also encoded by other nucleotide sequences in the sample. The chain employs TRBV11-2 and TRBJ1-1; D call uncertain. This CDR3 has 12 residues. CDR1 is SGHAT, CDR2 FQNNGV, per germline. The V gene lost 3 bases and the J gene lost 6 bases, with 8 bases spanning the gap. The CDR3 here is CASSFVGAEAFF. The CDR3 DNA sequence: TGTGCCAGCAGCTTCGTGGGCGCTGAAGCTTTCTTT.

This clone was counted only a few times. The chain couples TRBV6-5 to TRBJ2-2; 10 bases are a match to TRBD1. Trimming took 5 bases from V and 7 from J; bases not matched to a gene: 4. This CDR3 region has 14 residues. Germline CDR1 MNHEY, CDR2 SVGAGI. CDR3 protein: CASSDGQGVGELFF. CDR3 bases: TGTGCCAGCAGTGACGGACAGGGGGTCGGGGAGCTGTTTTTT.

V gene TRBV25-1 combines with J gene TRBJ1-5; perhaps TRBD1 as D (5 bases). This CDR3 contains 15 residues. Germline assignment: CDR1 MGHDK and CDR2 SYGVNS. Trimming shortened V by 1 base and J by 3 bases, and 10 bases separated the two germline ends. The CDR3 loop reads CASSEFDSFNQPQHF. The DNA for the CDR3 is TGTGCCAGCAGTGAATTTGACAGCTTCAATCAGCCCCAGCATTTT.

The genes are TRBV11-3 and TRBJ2-1; TRBD1 matches 11 bases. V lost 5 bases, J lost 4 bases, and 1 base stayed unmatched. This CDR3 region has 14 residues. CDR1 is SGHNT, CDR2 YENEEA, per germline. In DNA form, the CDR3 reads TGTGCCAGCAGCGGGACAGGGGGTTACAATGAGCAGTTCTTC. Residues: CASSGTGGYNEQFF. Using reference TRBV11-3 and TRBJ2-1 for the parts outside the CDR3, the full variable domain is EAGVVQSPRYKIIEKKQPVAFWCNPISGHNTLYWYLQNLGQGPELLIRYENEEAVDDSQLPKDRFSAERLKGVDSTLKIQPAELGDSAVYLCASSGTGGYNEQFFGPGTRLTVL.

A note on this clone: Sequence at one end of the junction differs from germline and may be a read error. The chain has TRBV7-9 and TRBJ1-1, with D unclear. Germline V CDR1 and CDR2: SEHNR, FQNEAQ (reference sequence). The CDR3 has 13 residues. In nucleotides, the CDR3 is TGTTCCAGCAGCTCTACCGAGAACACTGAAGCTTTCTTT. It is translated as CSSSSTENTEAFF.

This chain joins TRBV4-3 and TRBJ2-5; 11 nucleotides match TRBD2. CDR3 length: 13 residues. From germline, CDR1 is LGHNA and CDR2 YSLEER. V shed 0 bases, J shed 14 bases, and the junction held 5 bases outside the gene matches. Here the CDR3 reads CASSQELAGVAYF. In nucleotides, the CDR3 is TGCGCCAGCAGCCAAGAACTAGCGGGAGTCGCATACTTC.

The chain carries TRBV7-2 and TRBJ2-3, with 7 bases fitting TRBD2. With V trimmed by 5 bases and J by 2 bases, 13 bases remained unmatched. The CDR3 extends over 17 amino acids. Germline-derived CDR1 and CDR2 are SGHTA and FQGNSA. The CDR3 spells CASSVRPPGGTTDTQYF. For the CDR3, the DNA is TGTGCCAGCAGCGTACGTCCTCCGGGAGGAACCACAGATACGCAGTATTTT.

Only a few counts were recorded for this clone. The sample contains more than one DNA sequence encoding this CDR3. The chain recombines TRBV6-6 with TRBJ2-3; D is undetermined. This CDR3 spans 12 amino acids. Deletions cut 2 bases from V and 4 bases from J, with 4 bases between. CDR1 is MNHNY and CDR2 is SVGAGI in the germline V gene (reference sequence). CDR3 DNA sequence: TGTGCCAGCAGTTACGGCCCAGATACGCAGTATTTT. As protein: CASSYGPDTQYF.